This T cell receptor beta chain was observed in a study of T cell responses to AZD1222 COVID-19 vaccine. Notes on the study in general: Breadth and depth of Spike-specific TCRs rose after two AZD1222 doses. Repertoire sampling happened only post peak T cell response. The sample set comprised mostly white British donors with more females, and clonal diversity was possibly underestimated. Baseline antibody screening turned up just 6 or 7 seropositive AZD1222 recipients.

Assay used: immunoSEQ multiplex PCR; TCRdb lists only in-frame clones, some missing. The sample has tens of thousands of clones; approximately 80% are singletons. Concerning this clone itself: The antigen remains unidentified.

Sequenced material: peripheral blood, taken on day 0 of AZD1222 vaccination. The sequence came from an adult in good health.

In DNA form, the CDR3 reads TGCAGCGTGAAGAAGTCAACTAATGAAAAACTGTTTTTT. Amino acid sequence: CSVKKSTNEKLFF. The chain combines TRBV29-1 with TRBJ1-4; D unclear. This CDR3 has 13 amino acids. V lost 6 bases and J lost 0, with 8 bases in between. Germline V gene data show CDR1 as SQVTM and CDR2 as ANQGSEA. Full variable domain (remainder filled in from reference TRBV29-1 and TRBJ1-4): SAVISQKPSRDICQRGTSLTIQCQVDSQVTMMFWYRQQPGQSLTLIATANQGSEATYESGFVIDKFPISRPNLTFSTLTVSNMSPEDSSIYLCSVKKSTNEKLFFGSGTQLSVL.